This TCR beta chain derives from a study of human T cells and chemical hapten exposure. Whole-study context: TCR yields differed between samples (mainly from small differences in pooled library volume).

The time point: patch test 3, about 24 weeks after DPC sensitization. The treatment: therapeutic diphenylcyclopropenone sensitization with weekly scalp DPC. Total RNA came from unfractionated whole blood. TCRdb recomputed calls from the RACE reads with MiXCR, one row per CDR3 protein. The sample consists of roughly 38,000 distinct CDR3 sequences, roughly 9.5% of them appearing once. The receptor comes from a man aged 45-60 years with alopecia areata. Some clones in this sample may be carry-over from other donors' samples. The sample in question was whole blood, obtained in connection with sensitization to the hapten diphenylcyclopropenone (DPC).

In nucleotides, the CDR3 is TGCAGTGCTAAATACTACAATGAGCAGTTCTTC. Residues: CSAKYYNEQFF. The rearrangement links TRBV20-1 to TRBJ2-1; D unresolved. Germline lookup yields CDR1 DFQATT and CDR2 SNEGSKA (reference sequence). The CDR3 is made up of 11 amino acids. Trimming took 4 bases from V and 3 from J, leaving 4 bases between them.